The entry below gives a single T cell receptor (beta chain) sequence along with its context. As yet, its antigen is unknown. Profiled with immunoSEQ multiplex PCR; TCRdb holds only in-frame clones, not every one. The sample includes approximately 6,600 clones, around three fifths of them seen just once. Per the germline V gene, CDR1 is MDHEN and CDR2 is SYDVKM. The CDR3 totals 12 residues. The germline V and J ends were trimmed by 3 bases and 4 bases, with 6 bases remaining between them. The data stem from a study of STAT3 mutations in large granular lymphocyte leukemia. Study outcomes and limitations: In T-cell large granular lymphocyte leukemia, about half of patients showed multiple immunodominant subclonotypes. In about 35% of the 18 patients, new TCR clonotypes emerged after therapy.

The genes are TRBV28 and TRBJ1-2; D remains ambiguous. The origin of this receptor is a boy under 18 with T-cell large granular lymphocyte leukemia. Some clones in this sample may be carry-over from other donors' samples. Sequenced input: peripheral blood mononuclear cells. The CDR3 sequence is CASSLRTYGYTF. CDR3 DNA: TGTGCCAGCAGTTTGAGGACCTATGGCTACACCTTC.